This T cell receptor beta chain was captured by sequencing in a study of T cell repertoires in cytomegalovirus infection. Overall study: HLA-B-restricted CMV epitopes that are well studied, plus recently identified HLA-C-restricted ones, were used by the study. Based on public TCR beta signatures, there were indications of CMV infection and of a matching HLA type.

Via MiXCR, TCRdb re-called the reads, giving one row per CDR3 protein. The sample has about 830,000 distinct CDR3 sequences; 32% are singletons. This clonotype was seen repeatedly, ten times or more. Its antigen remains unknown. Points from the study as a whole: Dominant in the ex vivo response were TCR beta clonotypes restricted by HLA-C and specific for CMV. Public TCR beta family frequency separated CMV-and-HLA carriers, including in an independent cohort.

This CDR3 has 15 amino acids. Germline CDR1 LNHDA, CDR2 SQIVND (reference sequence). The V end lost 1 base, the J end lost 10 bases, and 17 bases lay between the germline ends. Here the sequenced sample was cultured CD8+ T cells from PBMCs, taken from culture after CMV antigen stimulation. The TCR was taken from a human donor in good health (CMV status not recorded). Some clones in this sample may be carry-over from other donors' samples. This sequence joins TRBV19 and TRBJ2-1; TRBD1 is a possible D gene (6 bases). The CDR3 loop is CASSIGATGTWEQFF. CDR3 bases: TGTGCCAGTAGTATAGGGGCGACAGGTACGTGGGAGCAGTTCTTC.